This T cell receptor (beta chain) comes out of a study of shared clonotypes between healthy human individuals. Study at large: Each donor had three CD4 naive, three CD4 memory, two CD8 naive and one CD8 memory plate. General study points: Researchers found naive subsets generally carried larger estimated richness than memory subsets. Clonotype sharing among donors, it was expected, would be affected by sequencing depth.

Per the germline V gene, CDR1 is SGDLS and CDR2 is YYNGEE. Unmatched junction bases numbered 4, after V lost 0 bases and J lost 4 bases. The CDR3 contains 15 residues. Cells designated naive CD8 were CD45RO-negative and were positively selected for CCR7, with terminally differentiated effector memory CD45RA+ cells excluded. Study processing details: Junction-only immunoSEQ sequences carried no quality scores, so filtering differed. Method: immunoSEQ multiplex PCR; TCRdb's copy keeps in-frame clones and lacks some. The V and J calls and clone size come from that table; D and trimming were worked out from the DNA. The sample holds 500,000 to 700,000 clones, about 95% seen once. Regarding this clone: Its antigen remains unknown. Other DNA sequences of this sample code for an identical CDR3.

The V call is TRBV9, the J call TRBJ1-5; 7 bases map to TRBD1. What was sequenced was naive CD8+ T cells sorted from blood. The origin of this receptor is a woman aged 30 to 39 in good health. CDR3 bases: TGTGCCAGCAGCGTAGGGGCAGGGGGTAATCAGCCCCAGCATTTT. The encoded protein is CASSVGAGGNQPQHF.